The 14 T cell receptor beta chains in this list originate from one sample, sequenced in a study of CD8+ T cells in alopecia areata. Treatment noted: oral pan-JAK inhibitor, 5-10 mg twice daily. Reverse transcribed after extraction, RNA yielded cDNA as the sequencing template. The method was immunoSEQ multiplex PCR; TCRdb's version includes in-frame clones alone and lacks a portion of them. Of 150,000 to 200,000 clones in the sample, around 49% were seen once. The specimen was CD8+ T cells sorted from blood, collected around week 54, from a patient treated with tofacitinib. Receptor source: a human donor with alopecia areata.

This chain joins TRBV29-1 and TRBJ2-7, with TRBD1 identical over 10 bases. Per the germline V gene, CDR1 is SQVTM and CDR2 is ANQGSEA. This CDR3 has 16 amino acids. V lost 4 bases, J lost 6 bases, and 15 bases stayed unmatched. CDR3 nucleotides: TGCAGCGTTGTAGGCCCTCCCGGGACAGGGGCGGGCGAGCAGTACTTC. It is translated as CSVVGPPGTGAGEQYF.

The chain links TRBV27 to TRBJ2-1; 8 nucleotides agree with TRBD1. The germline gives CDR1 MNHEY, CDR2 SMNVEV (reference sequence). This CDR3 has 15 amino acids. Trimming removed 3 bases from V and 5 bases from J; junction bases left unmatched: 6. Here the CDR3 DNA reads TGTGCCAGCAGTTTTGTCGGGACAGGCCACAATGAGCAGTTCTTC. It is translated as CASSFVGTGHNEQFF.

The V gene is TRBV9, the J gene TRBJ2-1, with a weak D call TRBD2 (6 bases). V lost 0 bases to trimming and J lost 6 bases, with 7 bases between them. Germline CDR1 and CDR2: SGDLS and YYNGEE. The CDR3 contains 13 residues. DNA for the CDR3: TGTGCCAGCAGCGTAGCCGGGAGCAATGAGCAGTTCTTC. Its protein product is CASSVAGSNEQFF.

This chain connects TRBV27 to TRBJ1-4, with D possibly being TRBD1 (6 bases). The germline V gene has CDR1 MNHEY and CDR2 SMNVEV (reference sequence). The CDR3 contains 14 residues. V dropped 8 bases and J dropped 5 bases, with 15 bases sitting between them. The CDR3 loop reads CASAGEARNEKLFF. As DNA, the CDR3 is TGTGCCAGCGCAGGGGAGGCAAGGAATGAAAAACTGTTTTTT.

This clone was counted a few times. The chain links TRBV7-2 to TRBJ2-3; TRBD2 is a possible D gene (5 bases). Per germline, CDR1 SGHTA and CDR2 FQGNSA. The ends were cut back, 1 base at V and 7 bases at J, with 9 bases in the middle. The CDR3 is made up of 13 amino acids. CDR3 loop: CASSLGLTNTQYF. The CDR3 nucleotides are TGTGCCAGCAGCTTAGGGCTGACTAATACGCAGTATTTT.

This sequence joins TRBV27 and TRBJ1-1; D gene ambiguous. Germline V CDR1 and CDR2: MNHEY, SMNVEV (reference sequence). This CDR3 spans 13 amino acids. V lost 3 bases and J 1 base, leaving 6 bases between the germline ends. For the CDR3, the DNA is TGTGCCAGCAGTTTGGCCGGGAACACTGAAGCTTTCTTT. This sequence encodes CASSLAGNTEAFF.

The chain combines TRBV11-2 with TRBJ2-7; TRBD1 matches 7 bases. V gave up 3 bases and J gave up 5 bases; unmatched junction bases: 4. The CDR3 is 13 residues long. Germline V CDR1 and CDR2: SGHAT, FQNNGV. CDR3 amino acids: CASSLYQGDEQYF. The CDR3 DNA follows: TGTGCCAGCAGCTTGTACCAGGGGGACGAGCAGTACTTC.

J is TRBJ1-4 and V is TRBV13; TRBD1 matches 9 bases. The CDR3 sequence is 15 residues long. Germline CDR1 is PRHDT and CDR2 is FYEKMQ (reference sequence). The junction had 4 bases not matched to a gene; V was cut back by 1 base and J by 7 bases. The CDR3 protein is CASSLATGGSEKLFF. The CDR3, as DNA: TGTGCCAGCAGCTTAGCGACAGGGGGAAGTGAAAAACTGTTTTTT. The full variable domain, its missing parts supplied by reference TRBV13 and TRBJ1-4, is AAGVIQSPRHLIKEKRETATLKCYPIPRHDTVYWYQQGPGQDPQFLISFYEKMQSDKGSIPDRFSAQQFSDYHSELNMSSLELGDSALYFCASSLATGGSEKLFFGSGTQLSVL.

The chain carries TRBV29-1 and TRBJ1-3; possible D gene TRBD1, 6 bases. This CDR3 has 12 residues. Germline V gene sequence: CDR1 SQVTM, CDR2 ANQGSEA. V was cut by 6 bases and J by 5 bases, with 11 bases left in between. The CDR3 DNA follows: TGCAGCGTGGGGAGGGACAGAAACACCATATATTTT. Encoded protein: CSVGRDRNTIYF.

This clone was detected only a few times. This chain joins TRBV18 and TRBJ2-1; D not resolved. Trimming cost V 4 bases and J 7 bases, with 8 bases left between them. Germline V gene lookup returns CDR1 KGHSH and CDR2 LQKENI. This CDR3 is built from 12 residues. The DNA for the CDR3 is TGTGCCAGCTCACTCAATCGGAATGAGCAGTTCTTC. Translation gives CASSLNRNEQFF.

The J gene is TRBJ2-5, the V gene TRBV29-1, with 10 bases aligning to TRBD2. This CDR3 has 19 residues. With 3 bases clipped from V and 0 bases from J, the junction kept 16 bases outside the gene matches. Germline V gives CDR1 SQVTM, CDR2 ANQGSEA. The CDR3 DNA reads TGCAGCGTTGAGGTGGCCGTCCTAGCGGGGGTCAAGTACCAAGAGACCCAGTACTTC. As protein: CSVEVAVLAGVKYQETQYF.

This clone has just one count. The CDR3 sequence: CASEQGAGVETQYF. CDR3 in DNA: TGTGCCAGCGAACAGGGGGCGGGGGTAGAGACCCAGTACTTC. The V gene is TRBV6-1, the J gene TRBJ2-5, with 9 bases aligning to TRBD1. The CDR3 has 14 amino acids. Germline assignment: CDR1 MNHNS and CDR2 SASEGT. V trimming: 8 bases; J trimming: 4 bases; junction bases outside the gene matches: 8.

The chain joins TRBV5-1 to TRBJ1-2, with D possibly TRBD1 on 5 matching bases. CDR1 is SGHRS, CDR2 YFSETQ, per germline. The V end lost 4 bases, the J end lost 6 bases, and 10 bases lay between the germline ends. This CDR3 contains 12 residues. DNA for the CDR3: TGCGCCAGCAGCGGGACGGATCATGGCTACACCTTC. Protein product: CASSGTDHGYTF.

This sequence joins TRBV5-1 and TRBJ2-7; the D is unclear. The CDR3 has 15 residues. V was trimmed by 0 bases and J by 1 base, leaving 11 bases between them. CDR1 SGHRS and CDR2 YFSETQ come from the germline V gene. The CDR3: CASSLAAGSSYEQYF. In DNA form, the CDR3 reads TGCGCCAGCAGCTTGGCGGCAGGTTCGTCCTACGAGCAGTACTTC. Complete variable domain (other parts from reference TRBV5-1 and TRBJ2-7): KAGVTQTPRYLIKTRGQQVTLSCSPISGHRSVSWYQQTPGQGLQFLFEYFSETQRNKGNFPGRFSGRQFSNSRSEMNVSTLELGDSALYLCASSLAAGSSYEQYFGPGTRLTVT.